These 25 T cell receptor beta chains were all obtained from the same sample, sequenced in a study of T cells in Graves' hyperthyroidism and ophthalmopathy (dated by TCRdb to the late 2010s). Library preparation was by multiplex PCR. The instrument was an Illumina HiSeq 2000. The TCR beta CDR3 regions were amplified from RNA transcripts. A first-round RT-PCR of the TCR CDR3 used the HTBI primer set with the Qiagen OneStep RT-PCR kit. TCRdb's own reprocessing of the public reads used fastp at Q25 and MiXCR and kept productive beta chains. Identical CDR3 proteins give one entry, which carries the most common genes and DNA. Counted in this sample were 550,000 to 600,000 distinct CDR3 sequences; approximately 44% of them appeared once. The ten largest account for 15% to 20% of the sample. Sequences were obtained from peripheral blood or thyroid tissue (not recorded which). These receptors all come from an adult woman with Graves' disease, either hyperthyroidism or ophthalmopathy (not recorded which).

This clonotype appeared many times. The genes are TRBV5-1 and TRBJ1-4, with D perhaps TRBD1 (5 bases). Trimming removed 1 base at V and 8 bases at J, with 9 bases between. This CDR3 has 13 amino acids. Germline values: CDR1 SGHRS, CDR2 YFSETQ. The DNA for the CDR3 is TGCGCCAGCAGCTTGATCCAGGGCGAAAAACTGTTTTTT. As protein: CASSLIQGEKLFF.

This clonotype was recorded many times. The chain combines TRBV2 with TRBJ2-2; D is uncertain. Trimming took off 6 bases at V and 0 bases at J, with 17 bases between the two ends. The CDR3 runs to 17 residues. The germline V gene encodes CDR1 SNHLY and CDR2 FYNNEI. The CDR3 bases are TGTGCCAGCAGGCGGAGCGCAGGAGAGTCGAACACCGGGGAGCTGTTTTTT. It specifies CASRRSAGESNTGELFF.

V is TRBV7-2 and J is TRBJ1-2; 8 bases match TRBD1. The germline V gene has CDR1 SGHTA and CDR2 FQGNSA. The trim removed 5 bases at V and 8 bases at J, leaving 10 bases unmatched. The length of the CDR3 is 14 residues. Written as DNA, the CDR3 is TGTGCCAGCAGCCGAGAGACAGGGGCGGGCGGCTACACCTTC. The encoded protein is CASSRETGAGGYTF.

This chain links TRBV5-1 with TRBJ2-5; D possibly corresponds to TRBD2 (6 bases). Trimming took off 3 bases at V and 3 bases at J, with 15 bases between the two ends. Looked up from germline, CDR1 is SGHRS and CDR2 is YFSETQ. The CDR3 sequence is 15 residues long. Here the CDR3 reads CASSSGRLAEETQYF. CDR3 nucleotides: TGCGCCAGCAGCTCCGGACGTTTAGCGGAAGAGACCCAGTACTTC.

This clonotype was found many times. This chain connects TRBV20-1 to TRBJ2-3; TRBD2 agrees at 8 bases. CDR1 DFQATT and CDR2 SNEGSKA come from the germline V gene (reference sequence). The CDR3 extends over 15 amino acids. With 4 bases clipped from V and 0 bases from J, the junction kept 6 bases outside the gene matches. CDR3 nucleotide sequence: TGCAGTGCTACCCGAGCGGGAGATAGCACAGATACGCAGTATTTT. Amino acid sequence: CSATRAGDSTDTQYF.

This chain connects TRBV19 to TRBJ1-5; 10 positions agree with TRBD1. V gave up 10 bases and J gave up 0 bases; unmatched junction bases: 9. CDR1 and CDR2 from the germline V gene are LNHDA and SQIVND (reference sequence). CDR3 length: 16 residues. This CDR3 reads CATKGQGIYSNQPQHF. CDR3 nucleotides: TGTGCCACAAAGGGACAGGGGATCTATAGCAATCAGCCCCAGCATTTT.

CDR3 DNA sequence: TGTGCCAGCAGTCCCGGGGGGCGGAGTACCTACGAGCAGTACTTC. Its protein product is CASSPGGRSTYEQYF. The chain has TRBV7-2 and TRBJ2-7; D may be TRBD2 (7 bases). The CDR3 has 15 residues. V lost 6 bases and J lost 2, with 17 bases in between. From germline, CDR1 is SGHTA and CDR2 FQGNSA.

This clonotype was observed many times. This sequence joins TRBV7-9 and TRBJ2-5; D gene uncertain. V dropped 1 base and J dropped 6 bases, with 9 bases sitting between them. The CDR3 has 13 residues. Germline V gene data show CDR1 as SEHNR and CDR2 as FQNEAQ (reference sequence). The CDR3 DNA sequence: TGTGCCAGCAGCTTAGTGGGCCGAAAGACCCAGTACTTC. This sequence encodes CASSLVGRKTQYF.

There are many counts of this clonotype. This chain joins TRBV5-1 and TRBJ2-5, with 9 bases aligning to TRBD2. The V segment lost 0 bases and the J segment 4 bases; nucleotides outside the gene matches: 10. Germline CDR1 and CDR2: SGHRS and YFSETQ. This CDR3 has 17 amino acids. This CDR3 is CASSLGQSGAGGETQYF. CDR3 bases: TGCGCCAGCAGCTTGGGGCAGTCGGGAGCGGGGGGAGAGACCCAGTACTTC.

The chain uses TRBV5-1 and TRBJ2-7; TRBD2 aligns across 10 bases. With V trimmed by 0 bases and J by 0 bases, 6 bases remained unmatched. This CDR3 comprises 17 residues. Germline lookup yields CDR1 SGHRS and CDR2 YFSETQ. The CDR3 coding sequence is TGCGCCAGCAGCTTGGGTGTTGTAGCGGGAGGCTCCTACGAGCAGTACTTC. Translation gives CASSLGVVAGGSYEQYF.

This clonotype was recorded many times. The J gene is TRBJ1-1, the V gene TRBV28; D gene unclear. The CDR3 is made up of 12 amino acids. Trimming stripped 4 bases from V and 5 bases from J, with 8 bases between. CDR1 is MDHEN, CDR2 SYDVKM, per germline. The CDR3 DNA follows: TGTGCCAGCAGTTCCCCTTGGACTGAAGCTTTCTTT. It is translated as CASSSPWTEAFF.

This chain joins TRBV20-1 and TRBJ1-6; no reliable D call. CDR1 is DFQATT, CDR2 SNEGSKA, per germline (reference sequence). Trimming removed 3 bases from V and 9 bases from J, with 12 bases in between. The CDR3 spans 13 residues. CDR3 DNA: TGCAGTGCTAGTAATCCGACTACTTCACCCCTCCACTTT. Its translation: CSASNPTTSPLHF.

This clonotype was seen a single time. The CDR3 region has the DNA TGTGCCATCAGTGAGTCCGGACGGGACAATGAGCAGTTCTTC. This codes for CAISESGRDNEQFF. The rearrangement links TRBV10-3 to TRBJ2-1; D gene unclear. The CDR3 spans 14 residues. In germline, CDR1 is ENHRY, CDR2 SYGVKD. Trimming stripped 0 bases from V and 5 bases from J, with 8 bases between.

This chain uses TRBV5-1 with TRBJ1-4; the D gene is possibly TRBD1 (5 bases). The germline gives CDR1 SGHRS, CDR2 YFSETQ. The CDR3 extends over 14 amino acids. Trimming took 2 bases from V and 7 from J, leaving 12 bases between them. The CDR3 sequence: CASSFSQGPEKLFF. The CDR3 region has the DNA TGCGCCAGCAGCTTTTCCCAGGGACCTGAAAAACTGTTTTTT.

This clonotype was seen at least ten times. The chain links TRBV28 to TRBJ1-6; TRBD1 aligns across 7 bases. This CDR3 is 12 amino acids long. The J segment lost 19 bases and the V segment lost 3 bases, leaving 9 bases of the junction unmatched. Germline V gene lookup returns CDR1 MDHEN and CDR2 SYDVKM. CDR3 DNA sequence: TGTGCCAGCAGTTTGGGGGGGACAGTGGTTCACTTT. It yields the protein CASSLGGTVVHF.

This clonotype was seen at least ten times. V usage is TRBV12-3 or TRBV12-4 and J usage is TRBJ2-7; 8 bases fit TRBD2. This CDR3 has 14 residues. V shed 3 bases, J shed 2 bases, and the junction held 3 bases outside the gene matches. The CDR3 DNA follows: TGTGCCAGCAGTTTTGCGGGAGGACCCTACGAGCAGTACTTC. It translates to CASSFAGGPYEQYF.

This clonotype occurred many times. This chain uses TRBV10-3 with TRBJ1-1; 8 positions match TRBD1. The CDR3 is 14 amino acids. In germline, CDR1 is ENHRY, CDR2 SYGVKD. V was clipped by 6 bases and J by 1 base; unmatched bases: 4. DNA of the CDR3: TGTGCCATCAGAGGGACAGGTTGGAACACTGAAGCTTTCTTT. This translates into CAIRGTGWNTEAFF.

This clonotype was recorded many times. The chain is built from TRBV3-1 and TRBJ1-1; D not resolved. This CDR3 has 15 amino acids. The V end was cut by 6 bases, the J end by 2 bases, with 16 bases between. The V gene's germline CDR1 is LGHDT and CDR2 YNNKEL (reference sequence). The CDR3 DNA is TGTGCCAGCAGACTGGGATTGGACGGCAACACTGAAGCTTTCTTT. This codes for CASRLGLDGNTEAFF.

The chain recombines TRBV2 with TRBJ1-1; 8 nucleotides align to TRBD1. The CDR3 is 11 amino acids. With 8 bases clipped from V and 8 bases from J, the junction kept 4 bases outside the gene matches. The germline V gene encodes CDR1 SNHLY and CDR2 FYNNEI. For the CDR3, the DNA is TGTGCCAGCCGATGGGACAGGGAAGCTTTCTTT. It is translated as CASRWDREAFF. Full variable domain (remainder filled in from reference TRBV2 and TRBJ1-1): EPEVTQTPSHQVTQMGQEVILRCVPISNHLYFYWYRQILGQKVEFLVSFYNNEISEKSEIFDDQFSVERPDGSNFTLKIRSTKLEDSAMYFCASRWDREAFFGQGTRLTVV.

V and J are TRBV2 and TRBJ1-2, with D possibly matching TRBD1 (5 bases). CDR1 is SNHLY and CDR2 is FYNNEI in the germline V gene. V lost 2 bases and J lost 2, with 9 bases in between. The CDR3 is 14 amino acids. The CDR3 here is CASSEFWDNYGYTF. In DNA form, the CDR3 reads TGTGCCAGCAGTGAATTTTGGGACAACTATGGCTACACCTTC.

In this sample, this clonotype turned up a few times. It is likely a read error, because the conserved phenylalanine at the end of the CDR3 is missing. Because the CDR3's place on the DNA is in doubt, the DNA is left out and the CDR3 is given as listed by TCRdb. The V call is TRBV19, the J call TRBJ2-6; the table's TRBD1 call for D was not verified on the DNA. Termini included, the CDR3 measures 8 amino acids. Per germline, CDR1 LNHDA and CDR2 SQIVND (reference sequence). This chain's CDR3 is CASSTRQN.

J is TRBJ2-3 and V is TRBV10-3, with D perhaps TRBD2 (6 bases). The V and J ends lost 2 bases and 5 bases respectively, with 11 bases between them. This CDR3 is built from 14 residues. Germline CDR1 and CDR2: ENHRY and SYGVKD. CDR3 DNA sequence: TGTGCCATCAGTGAGGGGCGGCGGGGAGATACGCAGTATTTT. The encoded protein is CAISEGRRGDTQYF.

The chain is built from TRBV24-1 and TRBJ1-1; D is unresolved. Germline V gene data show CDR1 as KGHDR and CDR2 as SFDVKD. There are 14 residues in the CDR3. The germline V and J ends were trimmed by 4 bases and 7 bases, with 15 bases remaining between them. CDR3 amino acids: CATSDGRSHSEAFF. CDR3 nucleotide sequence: TGTGCCACCAGTGACGGACGGTCCCATAGTGAAGCTTTCTTT.

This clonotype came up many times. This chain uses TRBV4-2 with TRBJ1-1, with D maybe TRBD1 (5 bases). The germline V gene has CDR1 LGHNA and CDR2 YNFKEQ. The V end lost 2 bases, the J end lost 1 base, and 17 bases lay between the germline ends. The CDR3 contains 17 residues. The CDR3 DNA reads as TGTGCCAGCAGCCAACCAAAGACAGACCCGAGGAACACTGAAGCTTTCTTT. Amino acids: CASSQPKTDPRNTEAFF.

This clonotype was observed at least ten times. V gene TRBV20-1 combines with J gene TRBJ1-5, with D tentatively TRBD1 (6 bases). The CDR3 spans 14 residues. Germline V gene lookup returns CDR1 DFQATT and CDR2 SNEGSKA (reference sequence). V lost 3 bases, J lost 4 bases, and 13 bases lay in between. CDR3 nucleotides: TGCAGTGCTAGGTCCGGGGGCGCGAATCAGCCCCAGCATTTT. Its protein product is CSARSGGANQPQHF.